The clone carrying this T cell receptor beta chain turned up a few times. From the PCR reads, TCRdb called clonotypes with MiXCR, one entry per CDR3 protein. The table records about half a million distinct CDR3 sequences, around a fifth of them present only once. The sample is drawn from a study of molecular identifiers for immune sequencing clone quantification. Libraries of naive CD8 cells were prepared from roughly 18,000 to 920,000 sorted cells using 10%, 30% or 50% RNA. Germline CDR1 reads LNHDA; CDR2 reads SQIVND (reference sequence). The CDR3 loop spans 14 amino acids. Trimming left V 5 bases short and J 4 bases short, with 12 bases between.

This sequence originates from a human donor in good health. Some libraries in this study had Jurkat cell RNA spiked in. The chain links TRBV19 to TRBJ2-1; possibly TRBD1 for D (5 bases). The sample was naive CD8+ T cells from blood, with Jurkat cell RNA spiked in. Subset described: FACS-sorted CD8+CD4-CCR7+CD45RA+ naive T cells. This chain's CDR3 is CASSPGPVYNEQFF. The CDR3 bases are TGTGCCAGTAGTCCAGGGCCAGTATACAATGAGCAGTTCTTC.